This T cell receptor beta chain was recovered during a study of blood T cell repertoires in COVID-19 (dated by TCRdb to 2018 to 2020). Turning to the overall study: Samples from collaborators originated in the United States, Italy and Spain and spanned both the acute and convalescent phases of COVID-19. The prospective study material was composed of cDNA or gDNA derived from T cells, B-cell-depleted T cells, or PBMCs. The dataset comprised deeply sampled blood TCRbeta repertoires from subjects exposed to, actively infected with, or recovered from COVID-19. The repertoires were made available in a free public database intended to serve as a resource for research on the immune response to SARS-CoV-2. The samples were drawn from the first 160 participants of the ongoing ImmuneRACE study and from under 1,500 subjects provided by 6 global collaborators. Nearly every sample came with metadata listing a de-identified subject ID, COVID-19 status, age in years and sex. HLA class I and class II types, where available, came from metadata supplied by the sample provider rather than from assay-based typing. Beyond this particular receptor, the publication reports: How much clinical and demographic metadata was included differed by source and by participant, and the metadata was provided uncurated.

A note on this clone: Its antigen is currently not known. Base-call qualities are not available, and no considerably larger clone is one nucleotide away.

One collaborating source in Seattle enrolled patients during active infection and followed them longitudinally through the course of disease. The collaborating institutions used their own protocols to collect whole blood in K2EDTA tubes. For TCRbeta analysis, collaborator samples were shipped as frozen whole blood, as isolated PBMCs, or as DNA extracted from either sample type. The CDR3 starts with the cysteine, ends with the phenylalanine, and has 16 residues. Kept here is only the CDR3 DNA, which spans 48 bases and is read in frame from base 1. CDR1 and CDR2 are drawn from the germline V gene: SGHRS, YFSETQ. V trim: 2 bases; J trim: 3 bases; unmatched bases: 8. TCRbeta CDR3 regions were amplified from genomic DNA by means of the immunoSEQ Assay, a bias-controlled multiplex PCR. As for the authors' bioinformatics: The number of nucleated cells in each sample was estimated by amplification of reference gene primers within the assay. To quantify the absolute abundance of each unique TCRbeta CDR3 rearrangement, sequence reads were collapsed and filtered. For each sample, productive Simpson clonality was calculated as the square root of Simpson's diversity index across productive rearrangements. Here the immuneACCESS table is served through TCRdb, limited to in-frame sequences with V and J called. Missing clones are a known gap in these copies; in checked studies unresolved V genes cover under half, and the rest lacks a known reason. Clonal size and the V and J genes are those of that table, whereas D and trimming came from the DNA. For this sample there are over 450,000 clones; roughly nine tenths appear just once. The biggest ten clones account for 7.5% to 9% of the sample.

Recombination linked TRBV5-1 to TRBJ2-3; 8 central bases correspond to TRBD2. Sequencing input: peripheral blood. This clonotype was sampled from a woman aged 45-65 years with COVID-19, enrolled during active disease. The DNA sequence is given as TGCGCCAGCAGCTTTCTTACGGGGGGGCTGACAGATACGCAGTATTTT. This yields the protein CASSFLTGGLTDTQYF.